The 10 T cell receptor beta chains below all came from one sample that was sequenced in a study of T-cell memory formation after mild COVID-19 (dated by TCRdb to the early 2020s). The library was made by 5' RACE. Sequencing was performed on an Illumina NovaSeq 6000. TCRdb ran its own pipeline on the public reads, namely fastp trimming at Q25 and MiXCR clone calling, and kept in-frame beta chains. Entries are consolidated by CDR3 protein sequence, retaining the most common genes and DNA. Within this sample are around 65,000 distinct CDR3 sequences, with around 10% of them counted one time only. Around 1.1% of the sample belongs to the ten largest clones. The sample consisted of PBMCs or a T cell subset sorted from them (not recorded which). Receptors were obtained from a man in his late teens or twenties who had mild COVID-19 (a few samples of this study predate the infection). The sample titles of this study are shuffled in the database, so cell type and time point are left out; the donor was told from shared clones.

The rearrangement joins TRBV11-2 to TRBJ1-1; D may be TRBD1 (6 bases). The CDR3 has 13 amino acids. Looked up from germline, CDR1 is SGHAT and CDR2 is FQNNGV. The V gene lost 4 bases and the J gene lost 1 base, with 7 bases spanning the gap. CDR3 sequence: CASSSGENTEAFF. DNA for the CDR3: TGTGCCAGCAGCTCAGGGGAGAACACTGAAGCTTTCTTT.

This clonotype was counted many times. The V and J genes are TRBV7-9 and TRBJ2-7; 12 bases are a match to TRBD2. Germline V CDR1 and CDR2: SEHNR, FQNEAQ (reference sequence). The CDR3 extends over 14 amino acids. The trim removed 6 bases at V and 6 bases at J, leaving 6 bases unmatched. This CDR3 reads CASSPPGLAGEQYV. The CDR3 DNA reads as TGTGCCAGCAGTCCTCCGGGACTAGCGGGCGAGCAGTACGTC.

This chain uses TRBV20-1 with TRBJ2-7, with D possibly TRBD1 on 5 matching bases. Germline values: CDR1 DFQATT, CDR2 SNEGSKA (reference sequence). Trimming removed 1 base from V and 5 bases from J, with 12 bases in between. CDR3 length equals 13 residues. Here the CDR3 DNA reads TGCAGTGCTAGAGCGTTCAGGGAAAACGAGCAGTACGTC. Translated, it gives CSARAFRENEQYV.

The genes are TRBV20-1 and TRBJ1-1, with D hard to call. The length of the CDR3 is 12 residues. Trimming cost V 2 bases and J 3 bases, with 7 bases left between them. CDR1 is DFQATT and CDR2 is SNEGSKA in the germline V gene (reference sequence). The DNA of the CDR3 is TGCAGTGCTAGAACCGGGTACACTGAAGCTTTCTTT. Encoded protein: CSARTGYTEAFF.

This clonotype was observed a handful of times. This chain uses TRBV6-4 with TRBJ2-1, with 8 bases that match TRBD1. Per the germline V gene, CDR1 is MRHNA and CDR2 is SNTAGT. J gave up 7 bases and V 6 bases, and 11 bases lay outside the gene matches. This CDR3 is built from 15 residues. CDR3 sequence: CASSPGGVLLNEQFF. The DNA of the CDR3 is TGTGCCAGCAGCCCAGGGGGCGTTTTGTTGAATGAGCAGTTCTTC.

This clonotype was seen only a few times. The V call is TRBV7-8, the J call TRBJ2-2; possible D gene TRBD1, 6 bases. Germline assignment: CDR1 SGHVS and CDR2 FQNEAQ. The CDR3 is 13 amino acids. V was pared by 5 bases and J by 5 bases, with 9 bases between. CDR3: CASSTRGTGELFF. The CDR3 DNA sequence: TGTGCCAGCAGCACCAGGGGTACCGGGGAGCTGTTTTTT.

Only a few counts were recorded for this clonotype. This chain connects TRBV12-3 or TRBV12-4 to TRBJ2-3; TRBD1 is a possible D gene (5 bases). This CDR3 comprises 14 residues. V was pared by 4 bases and J by 4 bases, with 12 bases between. CDR3 coding DNA: TGTGCCAGCAGTTCGCAGGGTTCTGCAGATACGCAGTATTTT. This gives the protein CASSSQGSADTQYF.

J is TRBJ1-4 and V is TRBV4-1; the D gene is possibly TRBD1 (5 bases). The CDR3 consists of 15 residues. The germline gives CDR1 MGHRA, CDR2 YSYEKL. V lost 5 bases, J lost 4 bases, and 14 bases lay in between. The CDR3 sequence: CASSSRQGINEKLFF. In nucleotides, the CDR3 is TGCGCCAGCAGCTCTCGCCAGGGAATTAATGAAAAACTGTTTTTT.

The table lists this clonotype with many counts. This sequence joins TRBV2 and TRBJ2-2, with no clear D. Germline lookup yields CDR1 SNHLY and CDR2 FYNNEI. This CDR3 comprises 13 residues. Trimming took off 0 bases at V and 5 bases at J, with 4 bases between the two ends. The chain's CDR3 is CASSEAATGELFF. In DNA, the CDR3 is TGTGCCAGCAGTGAAGCGGCTACCGGGGAGCTGTTTTTT.

The J gene is TRBJ1-2, the V gene TRBV5-1; 7 nucleotides line up with TRBD1. The V segment lost 4 bases and the J segment 3 bases; nucleotides outside the gene matches: 3. The CDR3 has 13 residues. The germline CDR1 and CDR2 sequences are SGHRS and YFSETQ. The CDR3 sequence is CASSHRGYYGYTF. The CDR3 DNA sequence: TGCGCCAGCAGCCACAGGGGTTACTATGGCTACACCTTC.